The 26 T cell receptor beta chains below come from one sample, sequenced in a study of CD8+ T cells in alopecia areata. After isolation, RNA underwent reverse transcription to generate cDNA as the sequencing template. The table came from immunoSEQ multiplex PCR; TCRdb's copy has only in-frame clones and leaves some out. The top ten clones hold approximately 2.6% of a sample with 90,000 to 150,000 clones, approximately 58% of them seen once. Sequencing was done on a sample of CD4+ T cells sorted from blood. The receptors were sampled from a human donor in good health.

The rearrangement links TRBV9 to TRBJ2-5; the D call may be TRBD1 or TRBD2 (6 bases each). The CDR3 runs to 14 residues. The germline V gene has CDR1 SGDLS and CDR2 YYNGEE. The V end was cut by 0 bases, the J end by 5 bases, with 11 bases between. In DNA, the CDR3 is TGTGCCAGCAGCGTAGAGGGGGGCCTGGAGACCCAGTACTTC. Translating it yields CASSVEGGLETQYF.

CDR3 nucleotides: TGCGCCAGCTCCGGGGGCCGGGGTTACAATGAGCAGTTCTTC. Translating it yields CASSGGRGYNEQFF. V gene TRBV5-1 combines with J gene TRBJ2-1; perhaps D is TRBD1 or TRBD2 (6 bases each). Germline CDR1 is SGHRS and CDR2 is YFSETQ. The CDR3 covers 14 residues. Trimming took off 7 bases at V and 4 bases at J, with 15 bases between the two ends.

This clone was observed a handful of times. CDR3 nucleotide sequence: TGCGCCAGCAGCTTGGGTAGTACAGGGGGCACTGAAGCTTTCTTT. It codes for CASSLGSTGGTEAFF. The rearrangement links TRBV5-1 to TRBJ1-1, with 8 bases aligning to TRBD1. This CDR3 comprises 15 residues. From germline, CDR1 is SGHRS and CDR2 YFSETQ. The ends lost 0 bases at V and 4 bases at J; junction bases unmatched: 5.

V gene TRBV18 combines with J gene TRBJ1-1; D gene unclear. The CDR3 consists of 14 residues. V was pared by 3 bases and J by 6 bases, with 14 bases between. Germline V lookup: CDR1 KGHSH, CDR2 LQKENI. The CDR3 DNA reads TGTGCCAGCTCACCGCAAAGGGCTGGGGCTGAAGCTTTCTTT. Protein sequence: CASSPQRAGAEAFF.

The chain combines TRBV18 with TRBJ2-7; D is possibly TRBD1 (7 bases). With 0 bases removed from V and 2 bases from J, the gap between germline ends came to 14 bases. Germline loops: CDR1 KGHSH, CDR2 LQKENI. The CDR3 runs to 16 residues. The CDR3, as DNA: TGTGCCAGCTCACCACCGGCGGGGACAGTGACCTACGAGCAGTACTTC. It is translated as CASSPPAGTVTYEQYF.

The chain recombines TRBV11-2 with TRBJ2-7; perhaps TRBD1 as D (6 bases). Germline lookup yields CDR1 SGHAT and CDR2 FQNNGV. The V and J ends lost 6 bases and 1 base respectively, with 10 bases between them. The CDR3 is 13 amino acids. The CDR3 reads CASRLQGSYEQYF. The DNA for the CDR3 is TGTGCCAGCAGGTTACAGGGATCCTACGAGCAGTACTTC.

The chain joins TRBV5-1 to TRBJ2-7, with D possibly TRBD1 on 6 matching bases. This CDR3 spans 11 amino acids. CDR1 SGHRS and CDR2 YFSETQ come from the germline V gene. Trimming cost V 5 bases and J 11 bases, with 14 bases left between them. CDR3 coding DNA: TGCGCCAGCAGACTCGGGGACAAGGAGTACTTC. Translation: CASRLGDKEYF.

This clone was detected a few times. The CDR3, as DNA: TGTGCCAGCAGCACCCCTCGTTGGCCGGATCAGCCCCAGCATTTT. Encoded protein: CASSTPRWPDQPQHF. The chain has TRBV21-1 and TRBJ1-5. TRBV21-1 is described as a pseudogene. The CDR3 is made up of 15 amino acids.

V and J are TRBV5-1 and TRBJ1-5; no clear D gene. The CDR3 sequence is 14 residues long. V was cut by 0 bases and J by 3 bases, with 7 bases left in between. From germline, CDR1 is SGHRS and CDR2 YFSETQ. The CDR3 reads CASSLDGTNQPQHF. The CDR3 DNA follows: TGCGCCAGCAGCTTGGACGGCACCAATCAGCCCCAGCATTTT.

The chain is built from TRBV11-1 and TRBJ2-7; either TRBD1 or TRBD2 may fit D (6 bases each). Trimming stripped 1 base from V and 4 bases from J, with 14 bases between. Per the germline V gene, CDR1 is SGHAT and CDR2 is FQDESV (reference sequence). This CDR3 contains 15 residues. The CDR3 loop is CASSLDSGGPYEQYF. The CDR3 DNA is TGTGCCAGCAGCTTAGACTCCGGGGGCCCATACGAGCAGTACTTC. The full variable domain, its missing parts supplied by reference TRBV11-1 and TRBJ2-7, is EAEVAQSPRYKITEKSQAVAFWCDPISGHATLYWYRQILGQGPELLVQFQDESVVDDSQLPKDRFSAERLKGVDSTLKIQPAELGDSAMYLCASSLDSGGPYEQYFGPGTRLTVT.

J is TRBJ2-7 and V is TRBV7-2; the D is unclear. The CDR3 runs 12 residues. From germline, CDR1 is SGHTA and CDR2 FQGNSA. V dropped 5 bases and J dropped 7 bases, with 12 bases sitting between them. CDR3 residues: CASSPQGGEQYF. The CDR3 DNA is TGTGCCAGCAGCCCCCAAGGTGGGGAGCAGTACTTC.

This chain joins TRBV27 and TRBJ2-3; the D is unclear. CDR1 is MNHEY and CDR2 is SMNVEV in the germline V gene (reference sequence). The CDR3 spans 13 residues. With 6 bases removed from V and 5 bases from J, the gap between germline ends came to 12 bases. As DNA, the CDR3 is TGTGCCAGCAGCCAGGACCCGCGAGATACGCAGTATTTT. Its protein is CASSQDPRDTQYF.

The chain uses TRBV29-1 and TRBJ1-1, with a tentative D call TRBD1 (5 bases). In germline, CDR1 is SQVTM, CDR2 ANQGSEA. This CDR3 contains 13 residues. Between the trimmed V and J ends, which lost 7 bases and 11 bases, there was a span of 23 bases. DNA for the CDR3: TGCAGCGCGGCCAATCCTTCCGGAGGGGCGGCTTTCTTT. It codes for CSAANPSGGAAFF.

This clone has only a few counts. CDR3 loop: CAHGHYTDTQYF. As DNA, the CDR3 is TGTGCTCATGGACACTACACAGATACGCAGTATTTT. The chain has TRBV7-2 and TRBJ2-3; D perhaps matches TRBD1 (5 bases). This CDR3 has 12 amino acids. Looked up from germline, CDR1 is SGHTA and CDR2 is FQGNSA.

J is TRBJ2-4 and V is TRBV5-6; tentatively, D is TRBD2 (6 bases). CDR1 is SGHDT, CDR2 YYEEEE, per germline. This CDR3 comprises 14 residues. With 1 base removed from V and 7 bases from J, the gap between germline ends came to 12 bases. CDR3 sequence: CASSLYTGGNIQYF. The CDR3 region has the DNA TGTGCCAGCAGCTTGTATACAGGAGGGAACATTCAGTACTTC.

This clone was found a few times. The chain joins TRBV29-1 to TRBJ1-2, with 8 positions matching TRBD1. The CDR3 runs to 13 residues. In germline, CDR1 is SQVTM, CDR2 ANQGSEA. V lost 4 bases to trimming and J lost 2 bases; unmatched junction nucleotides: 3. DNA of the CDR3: TGCAGCGTTGTGCGACAGGGGAACTATGGCTACACCTTC. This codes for CSVVRQGNYGYTF.

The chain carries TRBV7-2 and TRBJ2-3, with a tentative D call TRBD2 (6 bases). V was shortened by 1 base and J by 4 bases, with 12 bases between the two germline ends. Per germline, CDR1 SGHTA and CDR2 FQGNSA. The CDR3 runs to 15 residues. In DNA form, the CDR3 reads TGTGCCAGCAGCTTAGTGGGGGGAATGGCAGATACGCAGTATTTT. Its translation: CASSLVGGMADTQYF.

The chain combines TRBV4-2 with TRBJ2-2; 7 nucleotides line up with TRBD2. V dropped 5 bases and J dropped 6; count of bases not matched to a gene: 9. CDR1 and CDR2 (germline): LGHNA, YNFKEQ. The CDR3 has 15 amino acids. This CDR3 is CASSTTGLKSGELFF. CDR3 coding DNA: TGTGCCAGCAGCACCACGGGACTAAAATCCGGGGAGCTGTTTTTT.

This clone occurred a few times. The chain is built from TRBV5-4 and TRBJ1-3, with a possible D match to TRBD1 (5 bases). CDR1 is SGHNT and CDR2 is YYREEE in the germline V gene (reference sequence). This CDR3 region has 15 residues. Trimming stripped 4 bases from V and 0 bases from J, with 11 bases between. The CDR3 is CASSPGTGSGNTIYF. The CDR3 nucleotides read TGTGCCAGCAGCCCCGGGACCGGCTCTGGAAACACCATATATTTT.

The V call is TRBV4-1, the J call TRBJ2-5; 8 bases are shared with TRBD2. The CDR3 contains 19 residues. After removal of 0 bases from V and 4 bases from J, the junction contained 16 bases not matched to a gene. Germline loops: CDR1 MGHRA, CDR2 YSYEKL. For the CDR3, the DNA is TGCGCCAGCAGCCAAGAACCCCCGGAGGGACTAGGTTTTGCAGAGACCCAGTACTTC. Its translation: CASSQEPPEGLGFAETQYF.

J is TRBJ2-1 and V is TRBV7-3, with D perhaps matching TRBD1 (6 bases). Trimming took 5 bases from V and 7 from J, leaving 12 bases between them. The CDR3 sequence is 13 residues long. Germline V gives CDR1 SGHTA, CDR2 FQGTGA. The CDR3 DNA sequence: TGTGCCAGCAGCAAACAGGGTCTGAATGAGCAGTTCTTC. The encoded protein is CASSKQGLNEQFF.

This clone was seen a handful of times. The CDR3 bases are TGCAGCGTTGCGGAAGGGGGGGGTAATCAGCCCCAGCATTTT. Translation: CSVAEGGGNQPQHF. The chain carries TRBV29-1 and TRBJ1-5; the D gene is possibly TRBD1 (6 bases). V lost 4 bases and J lost 4, with 14 bases in between. The CDR3 runs 14 residues. The germline gives CDR1 SQVTM, CDR2 ANQGSEA.

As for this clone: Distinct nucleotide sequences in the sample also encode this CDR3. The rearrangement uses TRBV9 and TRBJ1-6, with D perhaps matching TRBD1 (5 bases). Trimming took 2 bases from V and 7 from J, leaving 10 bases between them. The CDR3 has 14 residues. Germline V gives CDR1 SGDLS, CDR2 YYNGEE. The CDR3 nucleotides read TGTGCCAGCAGCGTGGGGACCGCGAATTCACCCCTCCACTTT. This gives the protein CASSVGTANSPLHF.

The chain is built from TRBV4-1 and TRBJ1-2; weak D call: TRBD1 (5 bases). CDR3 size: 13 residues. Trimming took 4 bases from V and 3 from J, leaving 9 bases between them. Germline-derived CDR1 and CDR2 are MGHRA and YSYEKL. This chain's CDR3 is CASSLSGDYGYTF. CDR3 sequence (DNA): TGCGCCAGCAGCCTTTCGGGGGACTATGGCTACACCTTC.

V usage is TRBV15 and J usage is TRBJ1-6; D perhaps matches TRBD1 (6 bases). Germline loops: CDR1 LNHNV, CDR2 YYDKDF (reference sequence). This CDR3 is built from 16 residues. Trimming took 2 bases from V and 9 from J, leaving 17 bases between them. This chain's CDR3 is CATSRSNWGLGSPLHF. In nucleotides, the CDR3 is TGTGCCACCAGCAGATCCAATTGGGGGCTGGGTTCACCCCTCCACTTT. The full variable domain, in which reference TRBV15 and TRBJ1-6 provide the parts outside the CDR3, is DAMVIQNPRYQVTQFGKPVTLSCSQTLNHNVMYWYQQKSSQAPKLLFHYYDKDFNNEADTPDNFQSRRPNTSFCFLDIRSPGLGDTAMYLCATSRSNWGLGSPLHFGNGTRLTVT.

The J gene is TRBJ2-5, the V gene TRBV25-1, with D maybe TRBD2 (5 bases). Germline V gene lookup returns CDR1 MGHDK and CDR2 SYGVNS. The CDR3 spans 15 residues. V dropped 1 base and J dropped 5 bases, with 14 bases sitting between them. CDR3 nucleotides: TGTGCCAGCAGTGAATCTCGTTTAGGCGGGGAGACCCAGTACTTC. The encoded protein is CASSESRLGGETQYF.